These T cell receptor beta chains were read from a single sample in a study of tumour-infiltrating T cells in Burkitt lymphoma. Here immunoSEQ multiplex PCR was the method, and the copy in TCRdb shows in-frame clones only, minus some. This table has over 600 clones, approximately 95% appearing once. Input material: tumor tissue. These receptors all come from a human donor with Burkitt lymphoma. Both conserved end residues are part of each CDR3. D genes are given only for firm matches. Clone size is stated in some rows and not others, as once, few, many or a class when expanded.

cdr3_aa: CASSLRGQGGYEQFF
cdr3_nt: TGCGCCAGCAGCTTGCGGGGACAGGGGGGTTATGAGCAGTTCTTC
v_call: TRBV5-1
j_call: TRBJ2-1
clone_size: .
d_call: TRBD1

cdr3_aa: CASSFIWDRRGYGYTF
cdr3_nt: TGTGCCAGCAGCTTTATTTGGGACAGGAGGGGCTATGGCTACACCTTC
v_call: TRBV11-2
j_call: TRBJ1-2
clone_size: .
d_call: TRBD1

cdr3_aa: CASSPLAGAGELFF
cdr3_nt: TGTGCCAGCAGCCCCCTTGCAGGGGCCGGGGAGCTGTTTTTT
v_call: TRBV11-2
j_call: TRBJ2-2
clone_size: .
d_call: .

cdr3_aa: CASSLSRAQETQYF
cdr3_nt: TGTGCCAGCAGTTTATCGAGGGCCCAAGAGACCCAGTACTTC
v_call: TRBV27
j_call: TRBJ2-5
clone_size: once
d_call: .

cdr3_aa: CASSSHDSGANVLTF
cdr3_nt: TGTGCCAGCAGTTCCCATGACTCTGGGGCCAACGTCCTGACTTTC
v_call: TRBV27
j_call: TRBJ2-6
clone_size: .
d_call: .

cdr3_aa: CASSFVSSQETQYF
cdr3_nt: TGTGCCAGCAGCTTCGTAAGCAGCCAAGAGACCCAGTACTTC
v_call: TRBV11-2
j_call: TRBJ2-5
clone_size: .
d_call: .

cdr3_aa: CASSPKRQGGTDTQYF
cdr3_nt: TGTGCCAGCAGCCCCAAGCGACAGGGAGGCACAGATACGCAGTATTTT
v_call: TRBV5-4
j_call: TRBJ2-3
clone_size: .
d_call: TRBD1

cdr3_aa: CASSGTVDTEVFF
cdr3_nt: TGTGCCAGTAGTGGGACGGTGGACACTGAAGTTTTCTTT
v_call: TRBV19
j_call: TRBJ1-1
clone_size: .
d_call: .

cdr3_aa: CASRQGAGANVLTF
cdr3_nt: TGTGCCAGTAGGCAGGGCGCAGGGGCCAACGTCCTGACTTTC
v_call: TRBV19
j_call: TRBJ2-6
clone_size: once
d_call: .

cdr3_aa: CASSQEEVGPAVHLYSGNTIYF
cdr3_nt: TGTGCCAGCAGCCAAGAAGAGGTCGGGCCGGCAGTTCACCTCTACTCTGGAAACACCATATATTTT
v_call: TRBV14
j_call: TRBJ1-3
clone_size: .
d_call: .

cdr3_aa: CASSLEGIDGYTF
cdr3_nt: TGCGCCAGCAGCTTGGAGGGAATCGATGGCTACACCTTC
v_call: TRBV5-1
j_call: TRBJ1-2
clone_size: .
d_call: .

cdr3_aa: CASSYDESYEQYF
cdr3_nt: TGTGCCAGCAGTTACGACGAGTCCTACGAGCAGTACTTC
v_call: TRBV6-5
j_call: TRBJ2-7
clone_size: .
d_call: .

cdr3_aa: CASSPGDSYGYTF
cdr3_nt: TGTGCCAGCAGTCCCGGGGACAGCTATGGCTACACCTTC
v_call: TRBV28
j_call: TRBJ1-2
clone_size: .
d_call: TRBD1

cdr3_aa: CASSALGAQVTDTQYF
cdr3_nt: TGCGCCAGCTCAGCTCTGGGGGCCCAAGTAACAGATACGCAGTATTTT
v_call: TRBV5-1
j_call: TRBJ2-3
clone_size: .
d_call: .

cdr3_aa: CASSLVQITDTQYF
cdr3_nt: TGTGCCAGCAGCTTGGTGCAGATCACAGATACGCAGTATTTT
v_call: TRBV5-4
j_call: TRBJ2-3
clone_size: .
d_call: .